These 28 T cell receptor beta chains share one sample of origin, sequenced in a study of shared clonotypes between healthy human individuals. Data came from immunoSEQ multiplex PCR; TCRdb stores just in-frame clones and leaves some out. The sample has 2 million to 2.5 million clones, almost 96% seen once; the top ten hold approximately 0.13%. The sequencing input was naive CD4+ T cells sorted from blood. Subset: CD45RA+ positively selected. These TCRs come from a man aged 18 to 29 in good health.

The chain uses TRBV6-6 and TRBJ2-7; TRBD2 matches at 9 bases. Germline loops: CDR1 MNHNY, CDR2 SVGAGI (reference sequence). V dropped 4 bases and J dropped 4; count of bases not matched to a gene: 5. The CDR3 covers 14 residues. This chain's CDR3 is CASSLAGVVYEQYF. CDR3 DNA sequence: TGTGCCAGCAGTTTAGCGGGAGTAGTATACGAGCAGTACTTC.

As for this clone: Other DNA sequences within the sample encode an identical CDR3. The chain recombines TRBV2 with TRBJ2-2; unclear D gene. Germline lookup yields CDR1 SNHLY and CDR2 FYNNEI. The CDR3 has 11 residues. V lost 6 bases to trimming and J lost 5 bases, with 4 bases between them. The CDR3 loop is CASRGTGELFF. The DNA for the CDR3 is TGTGCCAGCAGGGGAACCGGGGAGCTGTTTTTT.

The chain is built from TRBV5-4 and TRBJ1-4; weak D call: TRBD1 (6 bases). CDR1 and CDR2 (germline): SGHNT, YYREEE (reference sequence). V was trimmed by 4 bases and J by 8 bases, leaving 15 bases between them. This CDR3 contains 14 residues. The CDR3 region has the DNA TGTGCCAGCAGCCCAGGGGACCCCCGGGAAAAACTGTTTTTT. Its translation is CASSPGDPREKLFF.

The chain links TRBV27 to TRBJ2-3; D is unresolved. Germline CDR1 and CDR2: MNHEY and SMNVEV (reference sequence). The germline V and J ends were trimmed by 1 base and 7 bases, with 15 bases remaining between them. The CDR3 is made up of 15 amino acids. CDR3 sequence: CASSLLLGYRNTQYF. The CDR3 region has the DNA TGTGCCAGCAGTTTATTATTGGGGTATCGCAATACGCAGTATTTT.

The rearrangement uses TRBV6-6 and TRBJ2-3; the match to TRBD1 covers 10 bases. V lost 3 bases to trimming and J lost 5 bases; unmatched junction nucleotides: 8. CDR1 and CDR2 from the germline V gene are MNHNY and SVGAGI (reference sequence). The CDR3 loop spans 16 amino acids. DNA of the CDR3: TGTGCCAGCAGTTATCCGGAGGGACAGGGGTTAGATACGCAGTATTTT. As protein: CASSYPEGQGLDTQYF.

Details on this clone: The sample has other DNA sequences that encode this CDR3 too. This chain links TRBV30 with TRBJ1-2; D is undetermined. Germline-derived CDR1 and CDR2 are GTSNPN and SVGIG (reference sequence). This CDR3 is built from 11 residues. Deletions cut 0 bases from V and 8 bases from J, with 7 bases between. CDR3 in amino acids: CAWSVGVGYTF. CDR3 nucleotides: TGTGCCTGGAGTGTTGGGGTGGGCTACACCTTC.

This chain connects TRBV27 to TRBJ1-1; D is uncertain. The germline V gene has CDR1 MNHEY and CDR2 SMNVEV (reference sequence). Trimming pared 0 bases from V and 1 base from J, leaving 12 bases between. The CDR3 length is 16 residues. The CDR3 region is CASSLSKTNRNTEAFF. In DNA, the CDR3 is TGTGCCAGCAGTTTATCCAAGACAAATAGGAACACTGAAGCTTTCTTT.

The chain employs TRBV5-1 and TRBJ2-3; possibly TRBD1 for D (5 bases). This CDR3 is 16 amino acids long. The germline V and J ends were trimmed by 4 bases and 2 bases, with 17 bases remaining between them. The germline V gene has CDR1 SGHRS and CDR2 YFSETQ. CDR3 bases: TGCGCCAGCAGCGGGGCTATTTCTCTACACACAGATACGCAGTATTTT. Residues: CASSGAISLHTDTQYF.

J is TRBJ2-3 and V is TRBV4-3; D is unclear. CDR1 is LGHNA, CDR2 YSLEER, per germline. There are 18 residues in the CDR3. V was clipped by 0 bases and J by 2 bases, with 18 bases between them. The DNA of the CDR3 is TGCGCCAGCAGCCAAGATCAGGTGTCGGCCAGCCCCACAGATACGCAGTATTTT. Translation gives CASSQDQVSASPTDTQYF.

Concerning this clone itself: The same CDR3 can be traced to other DNA sequences in this sample. The genes are TRBV30 and TRBJ2-7, with D tentatively TRBD1 or TRBD2 (6 bases each). Germline V gene data show CDR1 as GTSNPN and CDR2 as SVGIG (reference sequence). V lost 0 bases and J lost 1, with 10 bases in between. This CDR3 contains 14 residues. DNA of the CDR3: TGTGCCTGGAGTGTAGGGGGGACTTCCTACGAGCAGTACTTC. Amino acids: CAWSVGGTSYEQYF.

V usage is TRBV6-5 and J usage is TRBJ2-2; TRBD1 aligns across 9 bases. V trimming: 8 bases; J trimming: 3 bases; junction bases outside the gene matches: 7. This CDR3 has 15 residues. Germline V lookup: CDR1 MNHEY, CDR2 SVGAGI. CDR3 sequence: CASSRDRAYTGELFF. The CDR3 bases are TGTGCCAGCTCCCGGGACAGGGCATACACCGGGGAGCTGTTTTTT.

The chain recombines TRBV7-8 with TRBJ1-1; the D is unclear. Germline CDR1 SGHVS, CDR2 FQNEAQ. CDR3 size: 15 residues. Trimming took 4 bases from V and 6 from J, leaving 18 bases between them. The CDR3 nucleotides are TGTGCCAGCAGCTCTTTAATTGAGGGAGGCCCTGAAGCTTTCTTT. This sequence encodes CASSSLIEGGPEAFF.

The rearrangement joins TRBV6-9 to TRBJ2-5, with 8 bases fitting TRBD1. V dropped 7 bases and J dropped 5; count of bases not matched to a gene: 15. The germline V gene has CDR1 MNHGY and CDR2 SVAAGI. The CDR3 covers 16 residues. CDR3 amino acids: CASNKDRVPDQETQYF. Written as DNA, the CDR3 is TGTGCCAGCAACAAGGACAGGGTGCCTGATCAGGAGACCCAGTACTTC.

The rearrangement uses TRBV5-4 and TRBJ2-7; 9 bases line up with TRBD2. The CDR3 loop spans 15 amino acids. The V segment lost 4 bases and the J segment 2 bases; nucleotides outside the gene matches: 7. Germline loops: CDR1 SGHNT, CDR2 YYREEE (reference sequence). CDR3 amino acids: CASSINSGRTYEQYF. CDR3 bases: TGTGCCAGCAGCATTAATAGCGGGAGAACCTACGAGCAGTACTTC.

The chain combines TRBV7-9 with TRBJ2-1, with 9 bases lining up with TRBD2. J lost 0 bases, V lost 2 bases, and 5 bases had no gene match. CDR1 and CDR2 (germline): SEHNR, FQNEAQ (reference sequence). This CDR3 contains 17 residues. The CDR3 DNA follows: TGTGCCAGCAGCTTATCTAGCGGGGCGAGCTCCTACAATGAGCAGTTCTTC. Residues: CASSLSSGASSYNEQFF.

V and J are TRBV7-2 and TRBJ1-2; 7 positions agree with TRBD1. Trimming cost V 5 bases and J 6 bases; bases outside gene matches: 15. The CDR3 consists of 16 residues. The germline V gene has CDR1 SGHTA and CDR2 FQGNSA. CDR3 sequence reads: CASSPEEEGAQNGYTF. As DNA, the CDR3 is TGTGCCAGCAGCCCCGAGGAAGAGGGGGCGCAGAATGGCTACACCTTC.

CDR3 loop: CASSGQGVEAFF. The CDR3 DNA reads TGTGCCAGCAGCGGACAGGGGGTGGAAGCTTTCTTT. V gene TRBV2 combines with J gene TRBJ1-1, with 10 nucleotides matching TRBD1. Germline V gene sequence: CDR1 SNHLY, CDR2 FYNNEI. V gave up 6 bases and J gave up 8 bases; unmatched junction bases: 3. The CDR3 is 12 residues long.

This clone was seen more than once but under ten times. CDR3 sequence: CASSPDQNYGYTF. The CDR3 DNA sequence: TGTGCCAGCTCACCGGACCAGAACTATGGCTACACCTTC. The chain combines TRBV18 with TRBJ1-2; D is uncertain. This CDR3 spans 13 amino acids. Germline CDR1 reads KGHSH; CDR2 reads LQKENI. V was trimmed by 3 bases and J by 2 bases, leaving 7 bases between them. The variable domain in full, with the rest retrieved from reference TRBV18 and TRBJ1-2, is NAGVMQNPRHLVRRRGQEARLRCSPMKGHSHVYWYRQLPEEGLKFMVYLQKENIIDESGMPKERFSAEFPKEGPSILRIQQVVRGDSAAYFCASSPDQNYGYTFGSGTRLTVV.

V usage is TRBV28 and J usage is TRBJ2-2; D gene unclear. Trimming shortened V by 6 bases and J by 5 bases, and 13 bases separated the two germline ends. The germline gives CDR1 MDHEN, CDR2 SYDVKM. The CDR3 is 14 residues long. The CDR3 here is CASSPSFVTGELFF. The CDR3, as DNA: TGTGCCAGCAGCCCTTCCTTCGTTACCGGGGAGCTGTTTTTT. Looking up the rest from reference TRBV28 and TRBJ2-2 gives the full variable domain: DVKVTQSSRYLVKRTGEKVFLECVQDMDHENMFWYRQDPGLGLRLIYFSYDVKMKEKGDIPEGYSVSREKKERFSLILESASTNQTSMYLCASSPSFVTGELFFGEGSRLTVL.

The rearrangement uses TRBV7-2 and TRBJ1-3; D remains unclear. The CDR3 loop spans 18 amino acids. The germline gives CDR1 SGHTA, CDR2 FQGNSA. The ends were cut back, 5 bases at V and 0 bases at J, with 20 bases in the middle. CDR3 protein: CASSLPPGALSSGNTIYF. The CDR3 region has the DNA TGTGCCAGCAGCCTCCCCCCCGGTGCGTTGAGCTCTGGAAACACCATATATTTT.

The chain employs TRBV4-3 and TRBJ2-7; TRBD1 is a possible D gene (6 bases). The germline CDR1 and CDR2 sequences are LGHNA and YSLEER. The CDR3 covers 14 residues. Trimming removed 4 bases at V and 3 bases at J, with 13 bases between. As DNA, the CDR3 is TGCGCCAGCAGCCCGGACAGAAGGGGCTACGAGCAGTACTTC. This codes for CASSPDRRGYEQYF.

The rearrangement links TRBV10-3 to TRBJ1-2; TRBD1 agrees at 8 bases. With V trimmed by 4 bases and J by 7 bases, 11 bases remained unmatched. This CDR3 is built from 15 residues. Germline values: CDR1 ENHRY, CDR2 SYGVKD. The CDR3 protein is CAISARTGTNIGYTF. CDR3 nucleotides: TGTGCCATCAGTGCTAGGACAGGGACGAACATTGGCTACACCTTC.

This chain links TRBV29-1 with TRBJ2-5, with D possibly being TRBD1 or TRBD2 (5 bases each). The CDR3 is 14 amino acids. Germline V gene lookup returns CDR1 SQVTM and CDR2 ANQGSEA. V shed 7 bases and J shed 1 base, with 16 bases lying between them. CDR3 protein: CSASPGRTQETQYF. The CDR3 region has the DNA TGCAGCGCCTCACCGGGACGGACCCAAGAGACCCAGTACTTC.

In the case of this clone: Distinct nucleotide sequences in the sample also encode this CDR3. Here the CDR3 DNA reads TGTGCCAGTAGTATGCAGGGATCCTACGAGCAGTACTTC. The encoded protein is CASSMQGSYEQYF. V usage is TRBV19 and J usage is TRBJ2-7; a possible D gene is TRBD1 (5 bases). Trimming took off 3 bases at V and 1 base at J, with 7 bases between the two ends. Germline V lookup: CDR1 LNHDA, CDR2 SQIVND (reference sequence). The CDR3 runs 13 residues.

V is TRBV19 and J is TRBJ1-5; perhaps TRBD1 as D (5 bases). V was clipped by 4 bases and J by 4 bases, with 8 bases between them. Germline assignment: CDR1 LNHDA and CDR2 SQIVND (reference sequence). The CDR3 contains 13 residues. In DNA form, the CDR3 reads TGTGCCAGTAGTAAGGACAAGAATCAGCCCCAGCATTTT. Its translation: CASSKDKNQPQHF.

The chain combines TRBV7-6 with TRBJ2-1; TRBD2 is a possible D gene (6 bases). CDR1 is SGHVS, CDR2 FNYEAQ, per germline. The length of the CDR3 is 16 residues. V lost 5 bases and J lost 5, with 19 bases in between. The CDR3 spells CASSHPMRDPHNEQFF. The CDR3 bases are TGTGCCAGCAGCCACCCAATGCGGGACCCACACAATGAGCAGTTCTTC.

V usage is TRBV5-6 and J usage is TRBJ1-6; 11 bases align to TRBD1. CDR1 and CDR2 from the germline V gene are SGHDT and YYEEEE. Trimming at V came to 6 bases and at J to 7 bases, leaving 3 bases not matched to a gene. The CDR3 consists of 14 residues. CDR3 nucleotides: TGTGCCAGCACCTGGGACAGGGGGAATTCACCCCTCCACTTT. Translated: CASTWDRGNSPLHF.

The chain combines TRBV29-1 with TRBJ1-3, with TRBD1 as a possible D gene (5 bases). There are 14 residues in the CDR3. Germline V gene lookup returns CDR1 SQVTM and CDR2 ANQGSEA. The V end lost 2 bases, the J end lost 2 bases, and 10 bases lay between the germline ends. In DNA, the CDR3 is TGCAGCGTTGAAACGTTAGGGGCTGGAAACACCATATATTTT. Translating gives CSVETLGAGNTIYF. The variable domain in full, with the rest retrieved from reference TRBV29-1 and TRBJ1-3, is SAVISQKPSRDICQRGTSLTIQCQVDSQVTMMFWYRQQPGQSLTLIATANQGSEATYESGFVIDKFPISRPNLTFSTLTVSNMSPEDSSIYLCSVETLGAGNTIYFGEGSWLTVV.